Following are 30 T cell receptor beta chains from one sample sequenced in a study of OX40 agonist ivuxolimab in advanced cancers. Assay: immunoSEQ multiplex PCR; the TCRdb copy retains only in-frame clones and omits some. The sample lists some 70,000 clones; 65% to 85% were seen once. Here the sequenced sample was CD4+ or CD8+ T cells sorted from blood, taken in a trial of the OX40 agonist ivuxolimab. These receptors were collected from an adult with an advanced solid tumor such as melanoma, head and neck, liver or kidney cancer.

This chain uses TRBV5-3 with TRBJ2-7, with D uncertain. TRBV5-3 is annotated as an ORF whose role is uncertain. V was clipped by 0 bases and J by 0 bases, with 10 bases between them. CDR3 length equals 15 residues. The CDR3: CARSLVPVPSYEQYF. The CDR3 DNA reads TGTGCCAGAAGCTTGGTGCCAGTACCCTCCTACGAGCAGTACTTC.

The chain's CDR3 is CASSPELLAGGLTDTQYF. CDR3 DNA: TGCGCCAGCAGCCCGGAACTCTTAGCGGGGGGGCTCACAGATACGCAGTATTTT. The chain couples TRBV5-1 to TRBJ2-3; 11 positions match TRBD2. The CDR3 is 18 residues long. The ends lost 4 bases at V and 2 bases at J; junction bases unmatched: 12. The germline CDR1 and CDR2 sequences are SGHRS and YFSETQ.

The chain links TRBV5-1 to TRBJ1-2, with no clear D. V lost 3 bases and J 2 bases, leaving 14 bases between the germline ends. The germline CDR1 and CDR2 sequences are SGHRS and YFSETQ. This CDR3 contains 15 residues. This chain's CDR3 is CASSSRAPGNYGYTF. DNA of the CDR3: TGCGCCAGCAGCTCCCGGGCCCCTGGGAACTATGGCTACACCTTC.

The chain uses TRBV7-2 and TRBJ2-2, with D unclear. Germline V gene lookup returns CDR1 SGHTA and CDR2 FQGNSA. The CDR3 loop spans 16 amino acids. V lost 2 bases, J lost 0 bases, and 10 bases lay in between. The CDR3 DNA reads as TGTGCCAGCAGCTTAAGAACGGCCGCGAACACCGGGGAGCTGTTTTTT. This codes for CASSLRTAANTGELFF.

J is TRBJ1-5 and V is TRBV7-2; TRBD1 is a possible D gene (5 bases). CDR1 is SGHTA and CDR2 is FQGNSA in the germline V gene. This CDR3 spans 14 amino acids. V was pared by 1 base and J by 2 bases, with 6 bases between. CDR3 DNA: TGTGCCAGCAGCTTAGGGGGGGGCAATCAGCCCCAGCATTTT. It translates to CASSLGGGNQPQHF.

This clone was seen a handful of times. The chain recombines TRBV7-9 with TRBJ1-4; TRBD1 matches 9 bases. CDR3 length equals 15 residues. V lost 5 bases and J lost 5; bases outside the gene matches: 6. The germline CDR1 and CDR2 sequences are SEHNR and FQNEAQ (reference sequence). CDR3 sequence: CASSERTGENEKLFF. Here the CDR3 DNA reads TGTGCCAGCAGCGAGCGGACAGGGGAGAATGAAAAACTGTTTTTT.

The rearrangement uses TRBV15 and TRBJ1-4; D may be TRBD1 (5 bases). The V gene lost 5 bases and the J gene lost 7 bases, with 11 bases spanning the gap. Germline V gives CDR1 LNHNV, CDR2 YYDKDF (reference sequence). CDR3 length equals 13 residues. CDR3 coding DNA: TGTGCCACCAGCCGACGGGGGGGTGAAAAACTGTTTTTT. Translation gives CATSRRGGEKLFF.

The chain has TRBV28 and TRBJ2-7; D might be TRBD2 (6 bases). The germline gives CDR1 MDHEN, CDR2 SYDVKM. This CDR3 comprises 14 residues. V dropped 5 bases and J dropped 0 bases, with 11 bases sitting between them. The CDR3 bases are TGTGCCAGCAGTACCGGGGGACGCTCCTACGAGCAGTACTTC. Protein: CASSTGGRSYEQYF.

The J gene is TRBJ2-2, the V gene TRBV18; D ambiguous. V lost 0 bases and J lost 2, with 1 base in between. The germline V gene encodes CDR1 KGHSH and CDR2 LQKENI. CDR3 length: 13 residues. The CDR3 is CASSPPNTGELFF. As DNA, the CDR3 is TGTGCCAGCTCACCACCCAACACCGGGGAGCTGTTTTTT.

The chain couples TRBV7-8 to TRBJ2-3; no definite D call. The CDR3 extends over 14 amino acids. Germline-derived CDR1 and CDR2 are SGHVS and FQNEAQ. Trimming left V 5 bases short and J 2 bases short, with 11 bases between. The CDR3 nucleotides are TGTGCCAGCAGCCTGAGGCCATCCACAGATACGCAGTATTTT. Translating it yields CASSLRPSTDTQYF.

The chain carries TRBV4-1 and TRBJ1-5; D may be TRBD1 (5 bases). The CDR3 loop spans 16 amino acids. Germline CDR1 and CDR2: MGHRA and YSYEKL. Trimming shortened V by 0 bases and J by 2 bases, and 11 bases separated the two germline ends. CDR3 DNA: TGCGCCAGCAGCCAAGATGGGGGGTTCGGCAATCAGCCCCAGCATTTT. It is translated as CASSQDGGFGNQPQHF.

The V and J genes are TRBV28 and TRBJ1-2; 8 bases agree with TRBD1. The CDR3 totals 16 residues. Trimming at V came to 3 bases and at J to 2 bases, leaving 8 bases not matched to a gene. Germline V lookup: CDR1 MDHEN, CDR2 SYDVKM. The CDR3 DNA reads TGTGCCAGCAGTTTTCGGGGGGACAGGAGAAACTATGGCTACACCTTC. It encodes CASSFRGDRRNYGYTF.

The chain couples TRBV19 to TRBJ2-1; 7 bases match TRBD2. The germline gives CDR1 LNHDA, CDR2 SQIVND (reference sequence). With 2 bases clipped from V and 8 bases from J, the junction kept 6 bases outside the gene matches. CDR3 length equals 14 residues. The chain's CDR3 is CASSIRGGSDEQFF. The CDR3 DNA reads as TGTGCCAGTAGTATACGGGGCGGGAGCGATGAGCAGTTCTTC.

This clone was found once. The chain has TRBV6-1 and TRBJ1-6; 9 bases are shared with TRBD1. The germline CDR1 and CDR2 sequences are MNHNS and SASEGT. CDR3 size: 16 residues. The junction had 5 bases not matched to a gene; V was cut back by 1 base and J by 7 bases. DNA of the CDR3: TGTGCCAGCAGTGAAGTGCGCGGGACAGGGAATTCACCCCTCCACTTT. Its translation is CASSEVRGTGNSPLHF.

The CDR3 loop is CASSQESGGGSNQPQHF. In nucleotides, the CDR3 is TGCGCCAGCAGCCAAGAATCAGGGGGTGGTAGCAATCAGCCCCAGCATTTT. The chain joins TRBV4-1 to TRBJ1-5, with TRBD1 matching 7 bases. The V gene's germline CDR1 is MGHRA and CDR2 YSYEKL. J was trimmed by 0 bases and V by 0 bases; bases with no gene match: 5. This CDR3 has 17 residues.

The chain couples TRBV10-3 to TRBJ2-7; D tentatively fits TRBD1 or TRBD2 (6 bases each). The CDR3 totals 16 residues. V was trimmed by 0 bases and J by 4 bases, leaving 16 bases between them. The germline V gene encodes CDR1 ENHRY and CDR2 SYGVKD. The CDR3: CAISESRGPASYEQYF. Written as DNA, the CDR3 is TGTGCCATCAGTGAGTCCCGGGGGCCAGCCTCATACGAGCAGTACTTC.

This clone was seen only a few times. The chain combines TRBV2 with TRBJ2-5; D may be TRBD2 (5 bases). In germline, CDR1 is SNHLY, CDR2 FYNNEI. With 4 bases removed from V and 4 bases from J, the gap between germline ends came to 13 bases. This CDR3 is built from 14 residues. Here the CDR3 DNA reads TGTGCCAGCAGTGTTCGGGGTTTCGGAGAGACCCAGTACTTC. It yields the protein CASSVRGFGETQYF.

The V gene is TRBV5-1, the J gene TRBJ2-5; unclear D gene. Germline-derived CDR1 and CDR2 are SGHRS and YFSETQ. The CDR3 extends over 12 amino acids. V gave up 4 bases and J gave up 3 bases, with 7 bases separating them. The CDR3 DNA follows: TGCGCCAGCAGCCCGGTAGAAGAGACCCAGTACTTC. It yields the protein CASSPVEETQYF.

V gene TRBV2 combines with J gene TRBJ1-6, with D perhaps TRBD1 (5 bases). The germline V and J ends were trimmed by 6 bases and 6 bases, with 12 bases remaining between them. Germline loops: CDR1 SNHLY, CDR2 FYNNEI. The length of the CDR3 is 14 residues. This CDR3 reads CASRIRDGNSPLHF. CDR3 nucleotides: TGTGCCAGCAGGATTCGGGACGGTAATTCACCCCTCCACTTT.

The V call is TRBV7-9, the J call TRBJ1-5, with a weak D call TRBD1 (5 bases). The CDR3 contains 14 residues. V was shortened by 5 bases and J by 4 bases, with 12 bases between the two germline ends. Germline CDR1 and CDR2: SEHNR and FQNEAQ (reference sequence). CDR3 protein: CASSRPGANQPQHF. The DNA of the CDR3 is TGTGCCAGCAGCCGCCCCGGGGCAAATCAGCCCCAGCATTTT.

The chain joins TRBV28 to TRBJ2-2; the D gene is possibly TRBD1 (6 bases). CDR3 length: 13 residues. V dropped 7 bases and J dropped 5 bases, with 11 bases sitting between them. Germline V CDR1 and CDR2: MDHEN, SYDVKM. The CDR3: CASKGQITGELFF. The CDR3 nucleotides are TGTGCCAGCAAAGGACAGATAACCGGGGAGCTGTTTTTT.

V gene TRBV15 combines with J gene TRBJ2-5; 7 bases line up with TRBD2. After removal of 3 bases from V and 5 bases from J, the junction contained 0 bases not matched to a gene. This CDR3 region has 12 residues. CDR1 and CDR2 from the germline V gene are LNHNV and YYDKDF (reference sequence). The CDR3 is CATSRGGETQYF. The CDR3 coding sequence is TGTGCCACCAGCAGGGGGGGGGAGACCCAGTACTTC.

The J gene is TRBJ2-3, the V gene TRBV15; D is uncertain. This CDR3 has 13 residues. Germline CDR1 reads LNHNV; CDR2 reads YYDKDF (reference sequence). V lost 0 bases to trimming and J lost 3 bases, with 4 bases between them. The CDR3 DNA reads TGTGCCACCAGCAGAGACAGAACAGATACGCAGTATTTT. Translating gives CATSRDRTDTQYF.

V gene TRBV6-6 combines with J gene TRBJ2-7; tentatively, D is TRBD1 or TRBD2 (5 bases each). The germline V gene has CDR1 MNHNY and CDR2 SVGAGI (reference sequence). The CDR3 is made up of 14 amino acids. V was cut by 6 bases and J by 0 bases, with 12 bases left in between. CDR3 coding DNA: TGTGCCAGCAGCGGGGACGGAAGCTCCTACGAGCAGTACGTC. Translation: CASSGDGSSYEQYV.

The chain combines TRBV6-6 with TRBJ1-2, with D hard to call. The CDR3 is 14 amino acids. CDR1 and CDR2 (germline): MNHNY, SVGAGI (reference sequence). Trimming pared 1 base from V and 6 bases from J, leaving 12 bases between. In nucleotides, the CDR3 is TGTGCCAGCAGTTACTTAGGGATCACTGATGGCTACACCTTC. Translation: CASSYLGITDGYTF.

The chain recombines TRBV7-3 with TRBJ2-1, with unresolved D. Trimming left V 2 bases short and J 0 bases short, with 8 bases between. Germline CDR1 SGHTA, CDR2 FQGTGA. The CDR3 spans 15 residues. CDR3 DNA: TGTGCCAGCAGCTTAGCCATCAGCTCCTACAATGAGCAGTTCTTC. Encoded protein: CASSLAISSYNEQFF.

The chain's CDR3 is CASSEDRSSYEQYF. In DNA, the CDR3 is TGTGCCAGCAGTGAAGACAGGTCCTCCTACGAGCAGTACTTC. V usage is TRBV6-1 and J usage is TRBJ2-5; TRBD1 might be the D (5 bases). The tail of the sequence fits TRBJ2-7 better, so the J call may be wrong. The CDR3 is 14 residues long. The germline V gene encodes CDR1 MNHNS and CDR2 SASEGT.

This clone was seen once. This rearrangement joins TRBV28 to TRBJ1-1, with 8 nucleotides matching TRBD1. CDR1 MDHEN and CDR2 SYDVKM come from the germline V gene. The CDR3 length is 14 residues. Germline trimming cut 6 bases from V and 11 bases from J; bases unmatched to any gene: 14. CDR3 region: CASSPGGTGRRAFF. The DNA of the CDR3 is TGTGCCAGCAGCCCAGGAGGGACAGGCCGTCGGGCTTTCTTT.

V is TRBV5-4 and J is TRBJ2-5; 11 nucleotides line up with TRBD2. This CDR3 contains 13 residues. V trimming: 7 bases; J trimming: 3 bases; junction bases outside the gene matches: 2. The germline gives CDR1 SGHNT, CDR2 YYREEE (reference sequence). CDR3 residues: CASGGLAEETQYF. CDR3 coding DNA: TGTGCCAGCGGGGGACTAGCGGAAGAGACCCAGTACTTC.

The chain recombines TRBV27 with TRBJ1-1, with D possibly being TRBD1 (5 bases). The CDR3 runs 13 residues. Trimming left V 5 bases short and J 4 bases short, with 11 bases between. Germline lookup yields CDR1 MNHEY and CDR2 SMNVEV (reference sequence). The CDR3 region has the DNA TGTGCCAGCAGTGCTCGGGGGAGCACTGAAGCTTTCTTT. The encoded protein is CASSARGSTEAFF.